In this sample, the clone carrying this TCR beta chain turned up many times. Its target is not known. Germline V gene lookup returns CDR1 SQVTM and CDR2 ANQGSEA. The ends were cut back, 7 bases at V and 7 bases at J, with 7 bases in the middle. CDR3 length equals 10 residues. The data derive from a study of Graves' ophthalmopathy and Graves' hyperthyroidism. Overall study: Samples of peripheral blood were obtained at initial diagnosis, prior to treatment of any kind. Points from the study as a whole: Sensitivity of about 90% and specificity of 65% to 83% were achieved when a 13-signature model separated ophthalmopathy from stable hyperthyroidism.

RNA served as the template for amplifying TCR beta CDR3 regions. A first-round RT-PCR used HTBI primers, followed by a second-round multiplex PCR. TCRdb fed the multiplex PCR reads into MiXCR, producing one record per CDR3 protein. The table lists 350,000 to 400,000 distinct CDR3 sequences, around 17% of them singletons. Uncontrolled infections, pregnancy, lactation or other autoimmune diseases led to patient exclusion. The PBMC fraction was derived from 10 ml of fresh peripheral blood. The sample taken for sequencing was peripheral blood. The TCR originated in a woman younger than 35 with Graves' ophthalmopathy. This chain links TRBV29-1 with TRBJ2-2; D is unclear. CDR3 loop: CSATDGELFF. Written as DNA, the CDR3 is TGCAGCGCTACCGACGGGGAGCTGTTTTTT.